Reported below is one TCR beta chain. TCRdb's copy holds only in-frame clones and misses some; the assay was immunoSEQ multiplex PCR. The sample consists of roughly 81,000 clones, roughly 85% of them appearing once. The CDR3 is made up of 12 amino acids. V lost 6 bases and J 9 bases, leaving 9 bases between the germline ends. CDR1 and CDR2 from the germline V gene are KGHSH and LQKENI. This entry belongs to a study of OX40 agonist ivuxolimab in advanced cancers. The chain recombines TRBV18 with TRBJ1-6; no firm D call. This receptor was identified in an adult with an advanced solid tumor such as melanoma, head and neck, liver or kidney cancer. Sequencing was performed on CD4+ or CD8+ T cells sorted from blood, taken in a trial of the OX40 agonist ivuxolimab. DNA for the CDR3: TGTGCCAGCTCCTTCCTGGGTTCACCCCTCCACTTT. Encoded protein: CASSFLGSPLHF.